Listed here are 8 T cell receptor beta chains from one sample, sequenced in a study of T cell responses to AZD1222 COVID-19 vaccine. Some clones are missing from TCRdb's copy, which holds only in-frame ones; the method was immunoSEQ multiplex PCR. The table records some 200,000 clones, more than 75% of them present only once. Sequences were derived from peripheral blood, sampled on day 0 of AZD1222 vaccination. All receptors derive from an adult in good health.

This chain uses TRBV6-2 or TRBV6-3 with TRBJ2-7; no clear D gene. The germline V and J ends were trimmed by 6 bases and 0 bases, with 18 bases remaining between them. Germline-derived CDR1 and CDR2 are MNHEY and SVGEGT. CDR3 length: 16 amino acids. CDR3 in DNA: TGTGCCAGCAGCCCTACACGACCTATAGACTCCTACGAGCAGTACTTC. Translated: CASSPTRPIDSYEQYF.

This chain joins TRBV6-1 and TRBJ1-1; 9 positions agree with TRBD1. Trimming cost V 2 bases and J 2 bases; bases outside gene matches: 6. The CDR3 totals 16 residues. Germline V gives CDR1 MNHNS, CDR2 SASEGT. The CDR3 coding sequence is TGTGCCAGCAGTGAAATACGGACAGGGGTTAACACTGAAGCTTTCTTT. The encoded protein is CASSEIRTGVNTEAFF.

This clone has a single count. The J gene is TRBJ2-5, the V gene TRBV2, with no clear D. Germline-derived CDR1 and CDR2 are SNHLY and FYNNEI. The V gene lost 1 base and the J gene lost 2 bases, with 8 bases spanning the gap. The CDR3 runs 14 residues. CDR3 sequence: CASSEGLTQETQYF. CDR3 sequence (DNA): TGTGCCAGCAGTGAAGGGCTTACTCAAGAGACCCAGTACTTC. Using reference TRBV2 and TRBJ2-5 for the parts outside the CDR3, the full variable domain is EPEVTQTPSHQVTQMGQEVILRCVPISNHLYFYWYRQILGQKVEFLVSFYNNEISEKSEIFDDQFSVERPDGSNFTLKIRSTKLEDSAMYFCASSEGLTQETQYFGPGTRLLVL.

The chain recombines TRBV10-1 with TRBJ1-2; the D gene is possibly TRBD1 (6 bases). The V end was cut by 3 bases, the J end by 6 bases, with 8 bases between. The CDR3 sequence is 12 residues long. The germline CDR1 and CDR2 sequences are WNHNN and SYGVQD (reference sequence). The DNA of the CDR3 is TGCGCCAGCAGTGACAGGGGTGATGGCTACACCTTC. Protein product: CASSDRGDGYTF.

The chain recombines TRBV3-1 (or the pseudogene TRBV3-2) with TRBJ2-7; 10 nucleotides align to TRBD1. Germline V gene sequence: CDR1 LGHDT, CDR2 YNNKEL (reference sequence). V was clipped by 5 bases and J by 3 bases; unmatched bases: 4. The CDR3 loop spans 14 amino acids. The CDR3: CASSDRGHLYEQYF. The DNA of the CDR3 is TGTGCCAGCAGCGACAGGGGGCATCTCTACGAGCAGTACTTC.

CDR3 nucleotide sequence: TGCGCCAGCAGCTTGGGACAGGGGTTTACCTACGAGCAGTACTTC. Its translation: CASSLGQGFTYEQYF. This chain uses TRBV5-1 with TRBJ2-7; 8 nucleotides match TRBD1. V was pared by 0 bases and J by 2 bases, with 4 bases of the junction left unmatched. The CDR3 runs to 15 residues. Germline lookup yields CDR1 SGHRS and CDR2 YFSETQ.

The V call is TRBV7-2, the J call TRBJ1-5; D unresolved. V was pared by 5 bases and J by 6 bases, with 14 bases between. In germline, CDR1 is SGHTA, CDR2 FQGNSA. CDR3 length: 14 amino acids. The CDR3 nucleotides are TGTGCCAGCAGCGTAGGGCTGGGAAGTCAGCCCCAGCATTTT. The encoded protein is CASSVGLGSQPQHF.

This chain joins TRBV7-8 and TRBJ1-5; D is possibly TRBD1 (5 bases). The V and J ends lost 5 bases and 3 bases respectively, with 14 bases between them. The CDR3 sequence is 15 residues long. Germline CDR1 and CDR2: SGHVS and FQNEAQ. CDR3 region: CASSRTRDPNQPQHF. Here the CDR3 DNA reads TGTGCCAGCAGCCGCACCAGGGACCCCAATCAGCCCCAGCATTTT.